One and the same sample provided the 11 T cell receptor beta chains below, sequenced in a study of PD-1 blockade in mismatch repair-deficient tumors. Here immunoSEQ multiplex PCR was the method, and the copy in TCRdb shows in-frame clones only, minus some. The repertoire includes 20,000 to 25,000 clones, roughly 81% of them detected once, and 15% to 20% sits in the top ten. Sequences were derived from peripheral blood, sampled 2 weeks after starting pembrolizumab. These TCRs come from an adult with mismatch repair-deficient cancer.

The chain has TRBV18 and TRBJ2-1; TRBD1 agrees at 12 bases. The J segment lost 4 bases and the V segment lost 8 bases, leaving 3 bases of the junction unmatched. This CDR3 comprises 14 residues. Germline CDR1 and CDR2: KGHSH and LQKENI. The CDR3 loop reads CASTGQGAYNEQFF. CDR3 nucleotides: TGTGCCAGCACGGGACAGGGGGCTTACAATGAGCAGTTCTTC.

This clone rates as medium-sized (0.01 to 0.1%). This sequence joins TRBV30 and TRBJ1-1, with D maybe TRBD1 (6 bases). CDR3 length: 13 residues. In germline, CDR1 is GTSNPN, CDR2 SVGIG (reference sequence). V was cut by 5 bases and J by 5 bases, with 15 bases left in between. The CDR3 is CAWALQGETEAFF. In DNA form, the CDR3 reads TGTGCCTGGGCTTTACAGGGAGAAACTGAAGCTTTCTTT.

The V call is TRBV7-9, the J call TRBJ2-2, with D perhaps TRBD2 (5 bases). The CDR3 totals 17 residues. Between the trimmed V and J ends, which lost 6 bases and 1 base, there was a span of 18 bases. Germline V gene data show CDR1 as SEHNR and CDR2 as FQNEAQ (reference sequence). This chain's CDR3 is CASSSPHPGLNTGELFF. The CDR3 nucleotides are TGTGCCAGCAGTTCCCCCCATCCAGGACTGAACACCGGGGAGCTGTTTTTT. Variable domain in full (rest from reference TRBV7-9 and TRBJ2-2): DTGVSQNPRHKITKRGQNVTFRCDPISEHNRLYWYRQTLGQGPEFLTYFQNEAQLEKSRLLSDRFSAERPKGSFSTLEIQRTEQGDSAMYLCASSSPHPGLNTGELFFGEGSRLTVL.

This clone has only a few counts. The chain combines TRBV11-2 with TRBJ2-1; TRBD2 agrees at 11 bases. The CDR3 is 15 residues long. The V gene end was trimmed by 8 bases and the J gene end by 8 bases; junction bases not matched to a gene: 11. Germline CDR1 and CDR2: SGHAT and FQNNGV. The CDR3 sequence: CASLLNSGRAYEQFF. CDR3 nucleotides: TGTGCCAGCCTCCTCAATAGCGGGAGGGCGTATGAGCAGTTCTTC.

V and J are TRBV5-4 and TRBJ2-7; the D gene could be TRBD1 or TRBD2 (5 bases each). Trimming pared 2 bases from V and 7 bases from J, leaving 13 bases between. Per the germline V gene, CDR1 is SGHNT and CDR2 is YYREEE (reference sequence). This CDR3 has 13 amino acids. The CDR3 spells CASSFIGKGEQYF. The CDR3, as DNA: TGTGCCAGCAGCTTCATCGGGAAGGGGGAGCAGTACTTC.

This clone turned up a few times. The chain joins TRBV5-5 to TRBJ2-7; D is ambiguous. Germline assignment: CDR1 SGHKS and CDR2 YYEKEE (reference sequence). There are 14 residues in the CDR3. The germline V and J ends were trimmed by 4 bases and 2 bases, with 13 bases remaining between them. Here the CDR3 reads CASSQTGATYEQYF. CDR3 DNA sequence: TGTGCCAGCAGCCAAACCGGCGCCACCTACGAGCAGTACTTC.

The chain uses TRBV28 and TRBJ2-6; D is undetermined. The CDR3 runs to 15 residues. Per germline, CDR1 MDHEN and CDR2 SYDVKM. The germline V and J ends were trimmed by 3 bases and 0 bases, with 6 bases remaining between them. The DNA of the CDR3 is TGTGCCAGCAGTTTTGGAAACTCTGGGGCCAACGTCCTGACTTTC. Encoded protein: CASSFGNSGANVLTF.

The CDR3 loop reads CASSPLRRDTEAFF. In nucleotides, the CDR3 is TGTGCCAGCAGTCCGCTTCGTAGGGACACTGAAGCTTTCTTT. The chain employs TRBV6-6 and TRBJ1-1, with D uncertain. The CDR3 has 14 amino acids. Trimming shortened V by 5 bases and J by 3 bases, and 13 bases separated the two germline ends. Germline CDR1 and CDR2: MNHNY and SVGAGI (reference sequence).

The chain has TRBV5-6 and TRBJ2-5; the D gene could be TRBD1 or TRBD2 (5 bases each). The CDR3 sequence is 16 residues long. Germline V lookup: CDR1 SGHDT, CDR2 YYEEEE. V was clipped by 1 base and J by 4 bases, with 17 bases between them. The CDR3 is CASSLSARDAGETQYF. CDR3 DNA: TGTGCCAGCAGCTTGTCTGCTAGGGACGCTGGAGAGACCCAGTACTTC.

The gene calls are TRBV11-2 and TRBJ2-1, with 8 bases lining up with TRBD2. Germline-derived CDR1 and CDR2 are SGHAT and FQNNGV. The CDR3 is made up of 15 amino acids. Trimming at V came to 1 base and at J to 4 bases, leaving 3 bases not matched to a gene. CDR3 nucleotides: TGTGCCAGCAGCTTAGGCGGGAGGAATTACAATGAGCAGTTCTTC. This gives the protein CASSLGGRNYNEQFF.

This clone has just a few counts. The V gene is TRBV9, the J gene TRBJ2-1; no definite D call. CDR3 size: 16 residues. V lost 2 bases to trimming and J lost 7 bases, with 19 bases between them. From germline, CDR1 is SGDLS and CDR2 YYNGEE. CDR3 in amino acids: CASSVRPQAHPNEQFF. The CDR3 DNA reads TGTGCCAGCAGCGTCCGTCCCCAAGCCCACCCAAATGAGCAGTTCTTC.